This T cell receptor (beta chain) stems from a study of shared clonotypes between healthy human individuals. Study-wide results and caveats: Although depth was large, rarefaction showed that sequencing of the sorted subsets was incomplete. Unshared clonotypes carried lower generation probabilities than those common to all four donors.

Points on this clone: Its matching antigen is unknown.

CD45RO negativity and positive selection for CCR7 defined naive CD8 cells, a population that excluded terminally differentiated effector memory CD45RA+ cells. Sorted subsets were amplified in replicate PCRs using around 200 ng DNA, about 30,000 T cell genomes. In the authors' methods: Because ImmunoSEQ provided only junction sequences with no quality scores, the filtering differed. Repertoires were generated with immunoSEQ multiplex PCR, while TCRdb's copy carries only in-frame clones and drops some. The V and J calls and clone size were taken over from that table, and D and trimming were inferred from the DNA. This table has over 2 million clones, over 85% appearing once. The receptor's source is a man aged 18 to 29 in good health. The specimen was naive CD8+ T cells sorted from blood.

The CDR3: CASSLETGTYGYTF. Written as DNA, the CDR3 is TGCGCCAGCAGCTTGGAGACAGGGACCTATGGCTACACCTTC. The chain recombines TRBV5-1 with TRBJ1-2; TRBD1 aligns across 7 bases. CDR3 length: 14 amino acids. Germline CDR1 and CDR2: SGHRS and YFSETQ. Trimming at V came to 0 bases and at J to 4 bases, leaving 3 bases not matched to a gene.